This T cell receptor (beta chain) is drawn from a study of PD-L1 blockade in urothelial cancer. Study background: Patients' atezolizumab regimen, 1,200 mg intravenously every 3 weeks, began in about 2014. Blood drawn 3 weeks (second dose) and 6 weeks after treatment start was analyzed. Whole-study findings and limits: Better progression-free and overall survival followed lower pretreatment blood clonality. Durable-benefit patients showed greater tumor-associated blood clone expansion at 3 weeks.

This CDR3 region has 15 residues. The V segment lost 0 bases and the J segment 4 bases; nucleotides outside the gene matches: 2. CDR1 is SGHRS and CDR2 is YFSETQ in the germline V gene. To note about this clone: The target antigen is unknown.

Time point denoted: pretreatment peripheral blood. This table comes from immunoSEQ multiplex PCR, and its TCRdb copy is limited to in-frame clones, with some not included. Of about 81,000 clones in the sample, more than 80% were seen once. This clonotype was obtained from a woman older than 75 with urothelial cancer. The chain recombines TRBV5-1 with TRBJ2-1; the match to TRBD2 covers 9 bases. The source was PBMCs, collected around atezolizumab (anti-PD-L1) treatment. The CDR3 region has the DNA TGCGCCAGCAGCTTGGGCCTAGCGGGGTACAATGAGCAGTTCTTC. It translates to CASSLGLAGYNEQFF.